This T cell receptor beta chain was recovered during a study of patients and donors after allogeneic stem cell transplantation. TCRdb reanalysed the RT-PCR reads using MiXCR and keeps one entry per CDR3 protein. Here the sample spans 920,000 or so distinct CDR3 sequences, about a sixth being singletons. Trimming removed 10 bases from V and 3 bases from J; junction bases left unmatched: 13. Germline CDR1 reads ENHRY; CDR2 reads SYGVKD. The CDR3 consists of 16 residues. The gene calls are TRBV10-3 and TRBJ1-1, with TRBD1 identical over 11 bases. The receptor was isolated from a human donor who was either an allogeneic HSCT recipient or a stem cell or donor lymphocyte infusion donor (not recorded which). It is not recorded whose cells these are; they may come from a transplant donor. Sequenced material: blood, either unsorted or a sorted T cell fraction (not recorded which). The CDR3 nucleotides are TGTGCCACCCTCCCCGGGACAGGGGGGCGAGACACTGAAGCTTTCTTT. It specifies CATLPGTGGRDTEAFF.